Included here is one TCR beta chain sequence, with context. Its antigen is currently unknown. This entry comes from a study of shared clonotypes between healthy human individuals. Study-wide results and caveats: The study found about 5% of naive CD4 clonotypes shared across a handful of donors.

The protocol was immunoSEQ multiplex PCR, while the TCRdb copy is restricted to in-frame clones and leaves out a portion. Here the sample spans roughly 500,000 clones, about 95% being singletons. From germline, CDR1 is GTSNPN and CDR2 SVGIG (reference sequence). This CDR3 is 14 amino acids long. Trimming took off 3 bases at V and 0 bases at J, with 10 bases between the two ends. This chain joins TRBV30 and TRBJ2-3; D is unclear. The sample was naive CD4+ T cells sorted from blood. Stated subset: CD45RA+ positively selected. The source of this sequence is a woman in her 30s in good health. In nucleotides, the CDR3 is TGTGCCTGGAGAGGTTTCTCTAGCACAGATACGCAGTATTTT. Its translation: CAWRGFSSTDTQYF.